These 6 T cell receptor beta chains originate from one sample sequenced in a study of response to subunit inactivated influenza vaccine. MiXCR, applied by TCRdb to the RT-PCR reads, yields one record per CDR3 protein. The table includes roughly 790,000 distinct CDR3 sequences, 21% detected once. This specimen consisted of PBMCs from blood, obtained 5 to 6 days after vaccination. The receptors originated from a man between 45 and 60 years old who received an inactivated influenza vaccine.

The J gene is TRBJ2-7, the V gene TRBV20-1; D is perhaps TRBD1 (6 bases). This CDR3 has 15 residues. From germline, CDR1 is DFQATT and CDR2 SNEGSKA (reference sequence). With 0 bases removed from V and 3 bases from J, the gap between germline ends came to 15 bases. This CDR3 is CSARDPRDTLYEQYF. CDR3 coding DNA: TGCAGTGCTAGAGATCCCCGGGACACCCTCTACGAGCAGTACTTC.

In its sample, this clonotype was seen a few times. The CDR3 protein is CASSLTAGHNQPQHF. CDR3 sequence (DNA): TGTGCCAGCAGCTTAACAGCAGGGCACAATCAGCCCCAGCATTTT. V is TRBV7-2 and J is TRBJ1-5; D might be TRBD1 (5 bases). This CDR3 contains 15 residues. The V end lost 2 bases, the J end lost 3 bases, and 11 bases lay between the germline ends. The germline gives CDR1 SGHTA, CDR2 FQGNSA.

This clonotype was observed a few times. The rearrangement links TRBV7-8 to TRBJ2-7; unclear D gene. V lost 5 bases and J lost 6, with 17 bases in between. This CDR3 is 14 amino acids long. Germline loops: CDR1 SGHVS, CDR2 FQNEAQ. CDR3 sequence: CASSEETFPPEQYF. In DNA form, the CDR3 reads TGTGCCAGCAGCGAGGAGACCTTTCCCCCCGAGCAGTACTTC.

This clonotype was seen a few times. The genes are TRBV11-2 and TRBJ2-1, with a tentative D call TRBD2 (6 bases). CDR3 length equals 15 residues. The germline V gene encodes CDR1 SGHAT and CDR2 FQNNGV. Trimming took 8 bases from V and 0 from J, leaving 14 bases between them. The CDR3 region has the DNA TGTGCCAGCGCGGGGTGGGAGAACTCCTACAATGAGCAGTTCTTC. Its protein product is CASAGWENSYNEQFF. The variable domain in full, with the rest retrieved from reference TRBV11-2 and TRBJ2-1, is EAGVAQSPRYKIIEKRQSVAFWCNPISGHATLYWYQQILGQGPKLLIQFQNNGVVDDSQLPKDRFSAERLKGVDSTLKIQPAKLEDSAVYLCASAGWENSYNEQFFGPGTRLTVL.

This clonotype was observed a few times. The CDR3 DNA reads TGTGCCAGCAGTTACAACTACAACAATGAGCAGTTCTTC. Residues: CASSYNYNNEQFF. The chain employs TRBV6-2 or TRBV6-3 and TRBJ2-1; D not resolved. The CDR3 runs 13 residues. Germline V gene lookup returns CDR1 MNHEY and CDR2 SVGEGT. The ends were cut back, 2 bases at V and 5 bases at J, with 7 bases in the middle.

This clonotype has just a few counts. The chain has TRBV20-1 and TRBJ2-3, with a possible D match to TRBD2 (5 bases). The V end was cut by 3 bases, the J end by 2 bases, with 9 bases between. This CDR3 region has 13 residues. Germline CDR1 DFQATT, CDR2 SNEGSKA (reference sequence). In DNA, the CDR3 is TGCAGTGCTAGTGTAGCGATCACAGATACGCAGTATTTT. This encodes CSASVAITDTQYF.